This is a list of T cell receptor beta chains from one sample in a study of cytomegalovirus exposure and HLA in healthy donors. Repertoires were generated with immunoSEQ multiplex PCR, while TCRdb's copy carries only in-frame clones and drops some. Among fewer than 150,000 clones, about 80% were seen once, and the ten largest hold more than 0.95%. The sequencing input was PBMCs. All receptors derive from a man between 45 and 60 years old in good health and CMV-seronegative. CDR3s include the opening cysteine and the closing phenylalanine or tryptophan. Clone sizes are given selectively: once, few, many, or a class where the clone is expanded.

j_call	clone_size	v_call	cdr3_aa
TRBJ2-1	-	TRBV6-6	CASSFSSRGPFF
TRBJ1-4	-	TRBV5-4	CASSLGRTVQAEKLFF
TRBJ2-1	-	TRBV29-1	CSVVAFIGTLYNEQFF
TRBJ2-2	-	TRBV10-1	CATGTSGSLDTGELFF
TRBJ2-7	-	TRBV7-2	CASSLILSAYEQYF
TRBJ1-2	-	TRBV19	CASSLTQGSYGYTF
TRBJ1-3	-	TRBV18	CASSRGTENSGNTIYF
TRBJ2-1	once	TRBV11-1	CASSLLPTSGSYVEQFF
TRBJ2-7	-	TRBV7-7	CASSPLAGGFYEQYF
-	few	TRBV27	CASAASGGGSYEQYF
TRBJ1-1	-	TRBV4-1	CASSQMGQNTEAFF
TRBJ2-1	-	TRBV10-3	CAISGGQGDEQFF
TRBJ1-1	once	TRBV6-5	CATKNGQGRTTEAFF
TRBJ1-3	-	TRBV19	CASSQGSGNTIYF
TRBJ1-6	-	TRBV5-4	CASTIDNSPLHF
TRBJ2-5	-	TRBV5-4	CASSLGLRTGEGETQYF
TRBJ2-2	-	TRBV5-1	CASSFRGTGELFF
TRBJ2-7	-	TRBV7-9	CASSFSPGLAGVYEQYF
TRBJ1-1	-	TRBV18	CASSPPAGGLMGNTEAFF
TRBJ1-3	-	TRBV5-8	CASSLGLTGNTIYF
TRBJ1-5	-	TRBV19	CASRPPGQGNQPQHF
TRBJ2-7	-	TRBV28	CASSPTRGGGTGFYEQYF
TRBJ1-5	once	TRBV5-6	CASSRLRTASNQPQHF
TRBJ2-3	-	TRBV27	CASSLTGQGADTQYF
TRBJ2-1	-	TRBV27	CASSLREWAEQFF
TRBJ2-7	-	TRBV29-1	CSVVLAGGTYEQYF
TRBJ2-5	-	TRBV28	CASSLTSGRSETQYF
TRBJ2-3	-	TRBV6-4	CASSDDAGGPDTQYF
TRBJ2-5	-	TRBV4-1	CASSQVFSGTQETQYF
TRBJ1-3	-	TRBV6-6	CASSSPTATIGNTIYF
TRBJ2-3	-	TRBV27	CASSLRDTKDTQYF
TRBJ2-7	-	TRBV7-2	CASSLGERDRPYEQYF
TRBJ2-7	-	TRBV7-2	CASSLGQVSSYEQYF
TRBJ1-5	-	TRBV27	CASSLSWESSNQPQHF
TRBJ2-3	-	TRBV28	CASTLDSSTDTQYF
TRBJ2-6	-	TRBV29-1	CSALGGTRVNVLTF
TRBJ2-2	-	TRBV7-2	CASSSPGKANTGELFF
TRBJ1-5	-	TRBV7-2	CASSLRQGNQPQHF
TRBJ2-1	-	TRBV9	CASSAGDPSNEQFF
TRBJ2-4	-	TRBV28	CASSLVGGVGNIQYF
TRBJ1-5	-	TRBV11-2	CASSLLARYSNQPQHF
TRBJ2-1	-	TRBV2	CASARDISYNEQFF
TRBJ2-3	-	TRBV2	CASSGLGLAGRSTDTQYF
TRBJ1-5	-	TRBV6-6	CASRRGDRDNQPQHF
TRBJ2-5	-	TRBV10-2	CASLGVETQYF
TRBJ2-3	-	TRBV7-8	CASSAGPPTITDTQYF
TRBJ2-3	-	TRBV28	CASSLGSASGGDTQYF
TRBJ2-5	-	TRBV5-3	CARSTTSGQETQYF
TRBJ2-7	-	TRBV27	CASSFRAGATYEQYF
TRBJ2-5	-	TRBV6-1	CASRQYPQETQYF
TRBJ1-5	-	TRBV19	CASSIGDIRSGQPQHF
TRBJ1-1	-	TRBV5-6	CASSLLGHRVNTEAFF
TRBJ2-1	few	TRBV28	CASSLVVGSYNEQFF
TRBJ2-5	-	TRBV6-1	CASRTGGSGETQYF
TRBJ1-1	-	TRBV2	CASSYKTKNTEAFF
TRBJ2-3	few	TRBV18	CASSPGAAGDTQYF
TRBJ2-7	-	TRBV28	CASSFGGTSTYEQYF
TRBJ2-1	-	TRBV10-3	CAISDSLAGNNEQFF
TRBJ2-2	few	TRBV5-8	CASSILIAGPGTGELFF